This entry lists 26 T cell receptor beta chains sequenced from one sample in a study of blood T cell repertoires in COVID-19. Sequencing used immunoSEQ multiplex PCR; TCRdb keeps in-frame clones, though not all of them. Of about 360,000 clones listed, roughly 86% are singletons. Sequencing used PBMCs or T cells enriched from blood (not recorded which). These receptors all stem from a man aged 30 to 39 who had recovered from COVID-19.

This clone showed up just once. The chain combines TRBV11-2 with TRBJ1-1, with D perhaps TRBD1 (5 bases). The CDR3 has 13 amino acids. Germline-derived CDR1 and CDR2 are SGHAT and FQNNGV. The V end was cut by 3 bases, the J end by 9 bases, with 14 bases between. CDR3 coding DNA: TGTGCCAGCAGCTTCGGAGGGGCGGAAAAAGCTTTCTTT. Protein product: CASSFGGAEKAFF.

V and J are TRBV5-6 and TRBJ2-6; TRBD1 matches 11 bases. Per the germline V gene, CDR1 is SGHDT and CDR2 is YYEEEE. The CDR3 has 17 amino acids. The junction had 7 bases not matched to a gene; V was cut back by 5 bases and J by 3 bases. CDR3 nucleotide sequence: TGTGCCAGCAGGTATGGGACAGGGGGTTATGGGGCCAACGTCCTGACTTTC. As protein: CASRYGTGGYGANVLTF.

The CDR3 DNA sequence: TGCAGCGGGACCTCCCGGGGGGGTCAGGGCGATGGCTACACCTTC. Protein: CSGTSRGGQGDGYTF. This chain joins TRBV29-1 and TRBJ1-2; TRBD1 is a possible D gene (5 bases). The germline CDR1 and CDR2 sequences are SQVTM and ANQGSEA. With 7 bases removed from V and 6 bases from J, the gap between germline ends came to 24 bases. The CDR3 loop spans 15 amino acids.

The V call is TRBV12-3 or TRBV12-4, the J call TRBJ1-4; D gene unclear. The CDR3 runs 12 residues. V was shortened by 3 bases and J by 8 bases, with 7 bases between the two germline ends. The CDR3 DNA reads as TGTGCCAGCAGTTTCCGAGGAGAAAAACTGTTTTTT. Its protein product is CASSFRGEKLFF.

The chain couples TRBV7-8 to TRBJ1-1; D is possibly TRBD1 (6 bases). Trimming shortened V by 2 bases and J by 6 bases, and 10 bases separated the two germline ends. Looked up from germline, CDR1 is SGHVS and CDR2 is FQNEAQ. The CDR3 is made up of 13 amino acids. The CDR3 region is CASSLQGTAEAFF. In DNA, the CDR3 is TGTGCCAGCAGCTTACAGGGGACCGCTGAAGCTTTCTTT.

V and J are TRBV27 and TRBJ2-2; TRBD1 matches 9 bases. Germline assignment: CDR1 MNHEY and CDR2 SMNVEV (reference sequence). This CDR3 region has 14 residues. The J segment lost 3 bases and the V segment lost 6 bases, leaving 2 bases of the junction unmatched. CDR3 amino acids: CASRGQGDTGELFF. Here the CDR3 DNA reads TGTGCCAGCAGGGGACAGGGAGACACCGGGGAGCTGTTTTTT.

This clone occurred once. J is TRBJ2-1 and V is TRBV6-5; D gene unclear. The CDR3 loop spans 11 amino acids. CDR1 is MNHEY, CDR2 SVGAGI, per germline. Trimming left V 8 bases short and J 1 base short, with 3 bases between. The CDR3: CASRSYNEQFF. For the CDR3, the DNA is TGTGCCAGCCGGTCCTACAATGAGCAGTTCTTC.

This clone was seen a few times. The gene calls are TRBV7-9 and TRBJ2-5, with TRBD1 matching over 8 bases. The CDR3 has 14 amino acids. Germline V gives CDR1 SEHNR, CDR2 FQNEAQ (reference sequence). After removal of 6 bases from V and 0 bases from J, the junction contained 3 bases not matched to a gene. The CDR3: CASRQQGDQETQYF. The DNA of the CDR3 is TGTGCCAGCAGACAACAGGGGGACCAAGAGACCCAGTACTTC.

V usage is TRBV24-1 and J usage is TRBJ1-5; D gene ambiguous. Germline CDR1 and CDR2: KGHDR and SFDVKD. V shed 4 bases and J shed 0 bases, with 6 bases lying between them. CDR3 length: 14 residues. The CDR3: CATSETNSNQPQHF. In DNA form, the CDR3 reads TGTGCCACCAGTGAGACAAATAGCAATCAGCCCCAGCATTTT.

There are a few counts of this clone. The chain employs TRBV25-1 and TRBJ1-4; weak D call: TRBD1 (5 bases). CDR1 MGHDK and CDR2 SYGVNS come from the germline V gene. The CDR3 covers 16 residues. V lost 4 bases, J lost 0 bases, and 12 bases lay in between. CDR3 DNA sequence: TGTGCCAGCAGTGTAATCGGGGGTGCAACTAATGAAAAACTGTTTTTT. Its translation is CASSVIGGATNEKLFF. Full variable domain (remainder filled in from reference TRBV25-1 and TRBJ1-4): EADIYQTPRYLVIGTGKKITLECSQTMGHDKMYWYQQDPGMELHLIHYSYGVNSTEKGDLSSESTVSRIRTEHFPLTLESARPSHTSQYLCASSVIGGATNEKLFFGSGTQLSVL.

This chain connects TRBV19 to TRBJ1-2, with D hard to call. The germline V gene encodes CDR1 LNHDA and CDR2 SQIVND (reference sequence). CDR3 size: 12 residues. Deletions cut 5 bases from V and 3 bases from J, with 7 bases between. This CDR3 reads CASSLQDYGYTF. CDR3 in DNA: TGTGCCAGTAGTTTACAAGACTATGGCTACACCTTC.

The genes are TRBV13 and TRBJ2-7; TRBD2 aligns across 12 bases. V dropped 4 bases and J dropped 6; count of bases not matched to a gene: 7. The germline CDR1 and CDR2 sequences are PRHDT and FYEKMQ (reference sequence). The CDR3 totals 15 residues. CDR3 nucleotide sequence: TGTGCCAGCAGCTACACTAGCGGGGGGCCCTCCGAGCAGTACTTC. This sequence encodes CASSYTSGGPSEQYF. Complete variable domain (other parts from reference TRBV13 and TRBJ2-7): AAGVIQSPRHLIKEKRETATLKCYPIPRHDTVYWYQQGPGQDPQFLISFYEKMQSDKGSIPDRFSAQQFSDYHSELNMSSLELGDSALYFCASSYTSGGPSEQYFGPGTRLTVT.

This clone was recorded a few times. The chain links TRBV19 to TRBJ1-5, with D possibly being TRBD1 (5 bases). The V end was cut by 6 bases, the J end by 3 bases, with 18 bases between. The CDR3 loop spans 16 amino acids. Per germline, CDR1 LNHDA and CDR2 SQIVND (reference sequence). The CDR3 DNA sequence: TGTGCCAGTAGACTCGCGAGTACAGGCGACAATCAGCCCCAGCATTTT. It is translated as CASRLASTGDNQPQHF.

The rearrangement joins TRBV6-5 to TRBJ1-4, with D perhaps TRBD1 (6 bases). Germline V lookup: CDR1 MNHEY, CDR2 SVGAGI. The CDR3 is made up of 15 amino acids. V lost 2 bases and J 4 bases, leaving 11 bases between the germline ends. CDR3 coding DNA: TGTGCCAGCAGTTACGGGACAAGGGGTAATGAAAAACTGTTTTTT. Translating gives CASSYGTRGNEKLFF.

This clone was seen only once. The chain joins TRBV9 to TRBJ2-1, with D perhaps TRBD1 (8 bases). Germline lookup yields CDR1 SGDLS and CDR2 YYNGEE. The CDR3 is made up of 15 amino acids. V gave up 1 base and J gave up 4 bases, with 12 bases separating them. CDR3 nucleotide sequence: TGTGCCAGCAGCGTAACAGGGGGGGAGTACAATGAGCAGTTCTTC. Protein: CASSVTGGEYNEQFF.

This clone showed up just once. V usage is TRBV6-5 and J usage is TRBJ1-6, with a tentative D call TRBD1 (5 bases). CDR1 is MNHEY and CDR2 is SVGAGI in the germline V gene. This CDR3 contains 16 residues. Trimming took off 0 bases at V and 9 bases at J, with 15 bases between the two ends. CDR3 nucleotide sequence: TGTGCCAGCAGTTACTCGACGGGGGTTACGTCTTCACCCCTCCACTTT. Translated, it gives CASSYSTGVTSSPLHF.

This chain connects TRBV15 to TRBJ1-1; D call uncertain. Trimming stripped 0 bases from V and 6 bases from J, with 8 bases between. The CDR3 has 13 amino acids. CDR1 LNHNV and CDR2 YYDKDF come from the germline V gene (reference sequence). Here the CDR3 reads CATSRDRGSEAFF. The CDR3 nucleotides read TGTGCCACCAGCAGAGATCGAGGTTCTGAAGCTTTCTTT.

The gene calls are TRBV19 and TRBJ1-5; the D gene is possibly TRBD1 (5 bases). Germline V gene data show CDR1 as LNHDA and CDR2 as SQIVND (reference sequence). Trimming pared 5 bases from V and 2 bases from J, leaving 10 bases between. The length of the CDR3 is 14 residues. CDR3 amino acids: CASSSKTGNQPQHF. The CDR3 bases are TGTGCCAGTAGTTCTAAGACAGGCAATCAGCCCCAGCATTTT.

The chain uses TRBV7-9 and TRBJ1-1; 8 bases fit TRBD1. The germline V gene has CDR1 SEHNR and CDR2 FQNEAQ (reference sequence). This CDR3 has 17 amino acids. V lost 5 bases, J lost 3 bases, and 14 bases stayed unmatched. CDR3 region: CASSPTPGTGRDTEAFF. Here the CDR3 DNA reads TGTGCCAGCAGCCCGACCCCCGGGACAGGTAGGGACACTGAAGCTTTCTTT.

This clone was recorded once. The gene calls are TRBV18 and TRBJ2-7, with TRBD1 identical over 8 bases. V lost 6 bases to trimming and J lost 5 bases; unmatched junction nucleotides: 9. There are 14 residues in the CDR3. Germline CDR1 and CDR2: KGHSH and LQKENI. The CDR3 bases are TGTGCCAGCTCGCCCGACAGGGGTTTGAACGAGCAGTACTTC. It codes for CASSPDRGLNEQYF. The full variable domain, with the rest looked up from reference TRBV18 and TRBJ2-7, is NAGVMQNPRHLVRRRGQEARLRCSPMKGHSHVYWYRQLPEEGLKFMVYLQKENIIDESGMPKERFSAEFPKEGPSILRIQQVVRGDSAAYFCASSPDRGLNEQYFGPGTRLTVT.

The rearrangement links TRBV6-4 to TRBJ1-1; tentative D call: TRBD1 (5 bases). There are 12 residues in the CDR3. Trimming took off 6 bases at V and 7 bases at J, with 12 bases between the two ends. Per the germline V gene, CDR1 is MRHNA and CDR2 is SNTAGT. The CDR3 spells CASREFDSEAFF. The CDR3 nucleotides are TGTGCCAGCAGAGAATTCGACAGTGAAGCTTTCTTT.

The chain uses TRBV9 and TRBJ1-5, with TRBD1 as a possible D gene (5 bases). CDR3 length equals 14 residues. Trimming removed 4 bases from V and 7 bases from J, with 15 bases in between. Germline assignment: CDR1 SGDLS and CDR2 YYNGEE. This CDR3 is CASSLTQVGQPQHF. CDR3 nucleotides: TGTGCCAGCAGCCTCACACAGGTCGGACAGCCCCAGCATTTT.

The chain has TRBV19 and TRBJ1-1; D remains ambiguous. The CDR3 is 12 residues long. The germline V gene encodes CDR1 LNHDA and CDR2 SQIVND (reference sequence). The germline V and J ends were trimmed by 1 base and 10 bases, with 10 bases remaining between them. The CDR3 coding sequence is TGTGCCAGTAGTATAGGATTCCTCGGAGCTTTCTTT. It codes for CASSIGFLGAFF.

DNA of the CDR3: TGCGCCAGCAGCGCAAGCTCGGACAGGGGTGAGCACGAGCAGTACTTC. It yields the protein CASSASSDRGEHEQYF. The genes are TRBV5-1 and TRBJ2-7; 9 bases agree with TRBD1. The CDR3 runs 16 residues. V lost 4 bases and J lost 5; bases outside the gene matches: 13. In germline, CDR1 is SGHRS, CDR2 YFSETQ. Filled out from reference TRBV5-1 and TRBJ2-7, the complete variable domain reads KAGVTQTPRYLIKTRGQQVTLSCSPISGHRSVSWYQQTPGQGLQFLFEYFSETQRNKGNFPGRFSGRQFSNSRSEMNVSTLELGDSALYLCASSASSDRGEHEQYFGPGTRLTVT.

This clone was seen repeatedly, ten times or more. The chain links TRBV28 to TRBJ1-1, with unresolved D. The CDR3 is 14 residues long. The germline V and J ends were trimmed by 3 bases and 2 bases, with 10 bases remaining between them. Germline CDR1 MDHEN, CDR2 SYDVKM. The CDR3 region has the DNA TGTGCCAGCAGTTTGGCAGGTTTCAACACTGAAGCTTTCTTT. Its protein product is CASSLAGFNTEAFF.

With regard to this clone: This CDR3 is also generated by other DNA sequences in the sample. V is TRBV4-3 and J is TRBJ1-2, with D hard to call. V lost 0 bases and J lost 4, with 9 bases in between. CDR3 length: 14 amino acids. Germline V lookup: CDR1 LGHNA, CDR2 YSLEER. CDR3 protein: CASSQDPGGYGYTF. The DNA of the CDR3 is TGCGCCAGCAGCCAAGACCCGGGTGGCTATGGCTACACCTTC.